This T cell receptor beta chain stems from a study of blood T cell repertoires in COVID-19. The protocol was immunoSEQ multiplex PCR, while the TCRdb copy is restricted to in-frame clones and leaves out a portion. Among about 46,000 clones listed, around 86% were seen once. V was shortened by 6 bases and J by 7 bases, with 16 bases between the two germline ends. CDR1 is MDHEN and CDR2 is SYDVKM in the germline V gene. This CDR3 contains 14 residues. The sample was peripheral blood. The sequence derives from a human donor in a cohort sampled during active COVID-19. V usage is TRBV28 and J usage is TRBJ1-5, with TRBD1 as a possible D gene (5 bases). The CDR3 loop is CASRPGGTGQPQHF. DNA of the CDR3: TGTGCCAGCAGGCCCGGGGGGACCGGCCAGCCCCAGCATTTT.